This T cell receptor beta chain was sequenced during a study of blood T cell repertoires in COVID-19. Method: immunoSEQ multiplex PCR; TCRdb's copy keeps in-frame clones and lacks some. The sample contains 150,000 or so clones, about 83% of which appear only once. The CDR3 spans 13 residues. The germline V and J ends were trimmed by 10 bases and 0 bases, with 12 bases remaining between them. CDR1 is SGHTA and CDR2 is FQGNSA in the germline V gene. The sequencing sample was made of peripheral blood. The TCR comes from a human donor in a cohort sampled during active COVID-19. The V and J genes are TRBV7-2 and TRBJ1-1; D may be TRBD1 (6 bases). In DNA, the CDR3 is TGTGCCACCCGGACAGCGATGAACACTGAAGCTTTCTTT. Translating gives CATRTAMNTEAFF.